These 14 T cell receptor beta chains originate from one sample sequenced in a study of CD8 T cells in ankylosing spondylitis. TCRdb reprocessed the 5' RACE reads via MiXCR and lists one record per CDR3 protein. Of about 170,000 distinct CDR3 sequences listed, about 17% were seen once; the top ten hold about 8.3%. Specimen: blood, either unsorted or a sorted T cell fraction (not recorded which). The source of these receptors is a male donor with ankylosing spondylitis or in good health (not recorded which).

Ten or more counts support this clonotype. The CDR3 protein is CAISGRQGTYEQYF. In nucleotides, the CDR3 is TGTGCCATCAGTGGAAGACAGGGTACCTACGAGCAGTACTTC. The chain combines TRBV10-3 with TRBJ2-7; TRBD1 matches 7 bases. Germline V gene lookup returns CDR1 ENHRY and CDR2 SYGVKD. The V gene end was trimmed by 4 bases and the J gene end by 2 bases; junction bases not matched to a gene: 5. The CDR3 length is 14 residues.

The gene calls are TRBV6-6 and TRBJ2-1, with 14 nucleotides matching TRBD2. Germline V gene data show CDR1 as MNHNY and CDR2 as SVGAGI (reference sequence). The V segment lost 9 bases and the J segment 3 bases; nucleotides outside the gene matches: 13. The CDR3 covers 18 residues. CDR3 coding DNA: TGTGCCAGTCAATCACCACCGGGACTAGCGGGAGTCTACAATGAGCAGTTCTTC. Encoded protein: CASQSPPGLAGVYNEQFF.

For this clonotype: A junction end diverges from the germline sequence, so it may reflect a read error. The chain couples TRBV11-2 to TRBJ1-1, with 8 bases matching TRBD1. The CDR3 totals 17 residues. CDR1 is SGHAT and CDR2 is FQNNGV in the germline V gene. CDR3 region: CASSLGRDRLMNTETFF. CDR3 DNA: TGTGCCAGCAGCTTGGGTCGGGACAGGTTGATGAACACTGAAACTTTCTTT. Filled out from reference TRBV11-2 and TRBJ1-1, the complete variable domain reads EAGVAQSPRYKIIEKRQSVAFWCNPISGHATLYWYQQILGQGPKLLIQFQNNGVVDDSQLPKDRFSAERLKGVDSTLKIQPAKLEDSAVYLCASSLGRDRLMNTETFFGQGTRLTVV.

This clonotype was recorded many times. V is TRBV29-1 and J is TRBJ1-1, with D hard to call. Trimming took off 7 bases at V and 1 base at J, with 4 bases between the two ends. The CDR3 sequence is 10 residues long. CDR1 and CDR2 from the germline V gene are SQVTM and ANQGSEA. CDR3 sequence: CSGKNTEAFF. As DNA, the CDR3 is TGCAGCGGGAAGAACACTGAAGCTTTCTTT.

In its sample, this clonotype was seen a few times. This may arise from a read error, as a much more abundant clone is one base away. J is TRBJ2-1 and V is TRBV5-1; the match to TRBD2 covers 8 bases. Germline V lookup: CDR1 SGHRS, CDR2 YFSETQ. This CDR3 contains 18 residues. The CDR3 here is CVSSQSAGGPSSYNEQFF. In DNA, the CDR3 is TGCGTCAGCAGCCAAAGCGCGGGGGGCCCTAGCTCCTACAATGAGCAGTTCTTC.

The rearrangement joins TRBV20-1 to TRBJ2-2, with 8 bases identical to TRBD2. The V and J ends lost 5 bases and 0 bases, in that order; junction bases with no gene match: 2. CDR3 length equals 14 residues. Looked up from germline, CDR1 is DFQATT and CDR2 is SNEGSKA (reference sequence). The CDR3 region has the DNA TGCAGTGCTGCGGGACTAGCGAACACCGGGGAGCTGTTTTTT. Translation: CSAAGLANTGELFF.

The gene calls are TRBV12-3 or TRBV12-4 and TRBJ1-6; D remains unclear. Trimming removed 3 bases from V and 5 bases from J, with 14 bases in between. There are 16 residues in the CDR3. The CDR3 loop is CASSLGSHSHNSPLHF. DNA for the CDR3: TGTGCCAGCAGTTTGGGGAGCCACTCTCATAATTCACCCCTCCACTTT.

This clonotype was detected only a few times. The chain combines TRBV5-1 with TRBJ2-1; the D gene is possibly TRBD2 (7 bases). The V end was cut by 2 bases, the J end by 4 bases, with 13 bases between. Looked up from germline, CDR1 is SGHRS and CDR2 is YFSETQ. The CDR3 is 15 amino acids. The CDR3 DNA reads TGCGCCAGCAGCTTCTCCGGGGGGCTGTACAATGAGCAGTTCTTC. Translation gives CASSFSGGLYNEQFF.

Note on this clonotype: It may be a read error: a sequence one base away is much more abundant. The V gene is TRBV7-7, the J gene TRBJ2-1, with 8 bases fitting TRBD1. The CDR3 runs to 13 residues. Germline assignment: CDR1 SSHAT and CDR2 FNYEAQ (reference sequence). As DNA, the CDR3 is TGTACCAGCAGCAGGGGGCCCTACAATGAGCAGTTCTTC. Encoded protein: CTSSRGPYNEQFF.

This sequence joins TRBV20-1 and TRBJ2-2, with 12 positions matching TRBD2. The CDR3 length is 14 residues. V was pared by 7 bases and J by 5 bases, with 5 bases of the junction left unmatched. CDR1 is DFQATT, CDR2 SNEGSKA, per germline (reference sequence). CDR3 sequence reads: CSVASGRGTGELFF. CDR3 nucleotide sequence: TGCAGTGTCGCTAGCGGGAGGGGAACCGGGGAGCTGTTTTTT.

In its sample, this clonotype was seen a few times. V is TRBV28 and J is TRBJ2-2; D might be TRBD2 (5 bases). The CDR3 length is 18 residues. Germline V lookup: CDR1 MDHEN, CDR2 SYDVKM. V lost 2 bases to trimming and J lost 4 bases, with 20 bases between them. In DNA, the CDR3 is TGTGCCAGCAGTTTACGGTCTTATCTCGTAGCGTTCACCGGGGAGCTGTTTTTT. It yields the protein CASSLRSYLVAFTGELFF.

About this clonotype: A much larger clone sits a single nucleotide away, making a read error possible. The chain couples TRBV2 to TRBJ1-1; D possibly corresponds to TRBD1 (6 bases). Germline V gene lookup returns CDR1 SNHLY and CDR2 FYNNEI. CDR3 length: 13 residues. Deletions cut 4 bases from V and 5 bases from J, with 11 bases between. This CDR3 reads CASSAPRGTEAFF. The CDR3 DNA reads TGTGCCAGCAGTGCCCCAAGGGGGACTGAAGCTTTCTTT.

This clonotype was observed many times. The gene calls are TRBV10-3 and TRBJ1-2; possible D gene TRBD1, 5 bases. Trimming took off 2 bases at V and 8 bases at J, with 12 bases between the two ends. Germline V gene sequence: CDR1 ENHRY, CDR2 SYGVKD. The CDR3 covers 13 residues. Here the CDR3 DNA reads TGTGCCATCAGTGAGGGGGCAGCGGAGGGCTACACCTTC. Amino acid sequence: CAISEGAAEGYTF.

This clonotype was counted at least ten times. CDR3 DNA sequence: TGTGCCAGCAGCCCCCAGAAGACCCAGTACTTC. This translates into CASSPQKTQYF. The chain has TRBV11-2 and TRBJ2-5; D gene uncertain. CDR3 length equals 11 residues. In germline, CDR1 is SGHAT, CDR2 FQNNGV. Trimming stripped 5 bases from V and 6 bases from J, with 7 bases between.